The source of this TCR beta chain is a study of cytomegalovirus exposure and HLA in healthy donors. Study-wide results and caveats: In vitro checks showed that a few CMV-associated chains really do target CMV antigens.

As for this clone: Its antigen is currently unknown.

Here immunoSEQ multiplex PCR was the method, and the copy in TCRdb shows in-frame clones only, minus some. The data show approximately 150,000 clones, approximately 90% seen once. Trimming shortened V by 0 bases and J by 6 bases, and 9 bases separated the two germline ends. The CDR3 has 15 residues. Germline V gives CDR1 MGHDK, CDR2 SYGVNS. V and J are TRBV25-1 and TRBJ1-6; tentatively, D is TRBD1 (6 bases). The sample was PBMCs. The source of this sequence is a man younger than 35 in good health and CMV-seronegative. CDR3 loop: CASSEYRGSNSPLHF. The CDR3 bases are TGTGCCAGCAGTGAATACAGGGGTTCTAATTCACCCCTCCACTTT.